Listed here are 10 T cell receptor beta chains from one sample, sequenced in a study of radiotherapy plus CTLA-4 blockade in lung cancer. The repertoire was sequenced with immunoSEQ multiplex PCR; TCRdb's copy has only in-frame clones and lacks some. This table holds some 37,000 clones, 55% to 80% found once. The input for sequencing was peripheral blood, taken from a patient treated with radiotherapy plus ipilimumab. The receptors originated from a human donor with non-small cell lung cancer who had stable disease on radiotherapy plus ipilimumab.

The J gene is TRBJ2-1, the V gene TRBV5-4; 11 bases align to TRBD2. There are 16 residues in the CDR3. The junction had 10 bases not matched to a gene; V was cut back by 4 bases and J by 7 bases. Germline assignment: CDR1 SGHNT and CDR2 YYREEE (reference sequence). The CDR3 spells CASSSLAGGPGNEQFF. The CDR3 DNA reads as TGTGCCAGCAGCAGCCTAGCGGGGGGCCCGGGAAATGAGCAGTTCTTC.

The chain is built from TRBV10-1 and TRBJ2-5; a possible D gene is TRBD1 (6 bases). V dropped 2 bases and J dropped 9 bases, with 22 bases sitting between them. This CDR3 region has 16 residues. Looked up from germline, CDR1 is WNHNN and CDR2 is SYGVQD (reference sequence). The CDR3 DNA follows: TGCGCCAGCAGTGAGGCCCCCACAGGGCCAGTGTCGGCCCAGTACTTC. Its translation: CASSEAPTGPVSAQYF.

This clone was counted a single time. This rearrangement joins TRBV11-3 to TRBJ2-1; TRBD2 might be the D (5 bases). The CDR3 contains 15 residues. The V gene's germline CDR1 is SGHNT and CDR2 YENEEA. V lost 3 bases and J lost 6, with 15 bases in between. Here the CDR3 reads CASSFAWAAVNEQFF. The CDR3 DNA is TGTGCCAGCAGCTTTGCCTGGGCAGCGGTCAATGAGCAGTTCTTC.

This clone was counted between two and nine times. This chain links TRBV2 with TRBJ1-6; D perhaps matches TRBD1 (6 bases). This CDR3 is built from 14 residues. Trimming removed 6 bases from V and 7 bases from J, with 13 bases in between. Per germline, CDR1 SNHLY and CDR2 FYNNEI. The CDR3 sequence: CASRGHTGNSPLHF. CDR3 DNA sequence: TGTGCCAGCAGGGGTCATACAGGGAATTCACCCCTCCACTTT. Complete variable domain (other parts from reference TRBV2 and TRBJ1-6): EPEVTQTPSHQVTQMGQEVILRCVPISNHLYFYWYRQILGQKVEFLVSFYNNEISEKSEIFDDQFSVERPDGSNFTLKIRSTKLEDSAMYFCASRGHTGNSPLHFGNGTRLTVT.

This chain connects TRBV5-1 to TRBJ2-1; D gene unclear. The CDR3 is 14 residues long. Germline assignment: CDR1 SGHRS and CDR2 YFSETQ. Between the trimmed V and J ends, which lost 2 bases and 5 bases, there was a span of 11 bases. CDR3 in DNA: TGCGCCAGCAGCTTCGGCGGTAATAACAATGAGCAGTTCTTC. Translation: CASSFGGNNNEQFF.

This chain uses TRBV9 with TRBJ1-6, with 7 positions matching TRBD1. The CDR3 sequence is 15 residues long. The junction had 13 bases not matched to a gene; V was cut back by 8 bases and J by 8 bases. CDR1 and CDR2 (germline): SGDLS, YYNGEE. CDR3 in DNA: TGTGCCAGTAAACAAGGGACAGAAGTCTATTCACCCCTCCACTTT. It encodes CASKQGTEVYSPLHF.

CDR3 coding DNA: TGTGCCAGCAGCTTACGATCGGGGGGGGCAGGCCAAAACATTCAGTACTTC. Protein: CASSLRSGGAGQNIQYF. The chain recombines TRBV11-1 with TRBJ2-4; 8 nucleotides align to TRBD2. Germline V CDR1 and CDR2: SGHAT, FQDESV (reference sequence). Unmatched junction bases numbered 11, after V lost 2 bases and J lost 5 bases. The CDR3 runs 17 residues.

This clone has only a few counts. Germline and junction disagree at one end, which may indicate a read error. Other DNA sequences within the sample encode an identical CDR3. The chain is built from TRBV11-3 and TRBJ2-7; 8 bases are a match to TRBD1. This CDR3 contains 13 residues. Looked up from germline, CDR1 is SGHNT and CDR2 is YENEEA. As DNA, the CDR3 is TGCGCCAGCAGCCACAGGACAGGGCGGGAGCAGTACTTC. It specifies CASSHRTGREQYF.

The J gene is TRBJ2-7, the V gene TRBV29-1, with D tentatively TRBD2 (6 bases). The germline gives CDR1 SQVTM, CDR2 ANQGSEA. This CDR3 comprises 14 residues. The V end lost 3 bases, the J end lost 0 bases, and 12 bases lay between the germline ends. This chain's CDR3 is CSVERPGASYEQYF. Written as DNA, the CDR3 is TGCAGCGTTGAGAGGCCGGGAGCCTCCTACGAGCAGTACTTC.

V usage is TRBV7-8 and J usage is TRBJ1-5; 9 bases are a match to TRBD1. The CDR3 length is 16 residues. Per germline, CDR1 SGHVS and CDR2 FQNEAQ. The V and J ends lost 8 bases and 0 bases, in that order; junction bases with no gene match: 8. The CDR3 DNA reads as TGTGCCAGCGCCGGGACAGGGCGATATAGCAATCAGCCCCAGCATTTT. Translation gives CASAGTGRYSNQPQHF.